These 23 T cell receptor beta chains were all obtained from the same sample, sequenced in a study of T cells after yellow fever vaccination. A single record per CDR3 protein comes from TCRdb applying MiXCR to the 5' RACE reads. The sample lists 450,000 to 650,000 distinct CDR3 sequences; roughly 13% were seen once. The sample consisted of PBMCs, taken on the day of the yellow fever booster vaccination. These receptor sequences come from a man under 40 who received the YFV17D yellow fever vaccine.

The rearrangement links TRBV7-8 to TRBJ2-1; a weak D match, TRBD1 (6 bases). The V and J ends lost 5 bases and 12 bases respectively, with 17 bases between them. The CDR3 consists of 13 residues. Germline V gives CDR1 SGHVS, CDR2 FQNEAQ. Written as DNA, the CDR3 is TGTGCCAGCAGCCTAAACAGGGTTGAAGGGCAGTTCTTC. Translating gives CASSLNRVEGQFF.

This chain joins TRBV5-6 and TRBJ1-2; D remains ambiguous. With 0 bases removed from V and 7 bases from J, the gap between germline ends came to 13 bases. The CDR3 contains 14 residues. Per the germline V gene, CDR1 is SGHDT and CDR2 is YYEEEE. This CDR3 reads CASSLVVGVAGYTF. The CDR3 region has the DNA TGTGCCAGCAGCTTGGTGGTCGGTGTCGCTGGCTACACCTTC.

The rearrangement uses TRBV28 and TRBJ2-2; possible D gene TRBD1, 6 bases. This CDR3 region has 15 residues. Germline values: CDR1 MDHEN, CDR2 SYDVKM. V was shortened by 5 bases and J by 7 bases, with 17 bases between the two germline ends. This chain's CDR3 is CASSRTGSSHGELFF. Here the CDR3 DNA reads TGTGCCAGCAGTCGAACAGGGTCAAGCCACGGGGAGCTGTTTTTT.

This clonotype was detected a few times. The genes are TRBV5-1 and TRBJ2-3; TRBD2 aligns across 7 bases. This CDR3 is 11 amino acids long. J lost 7 bases, V lost 7 bases, and 3 bases had no gene match. Germline loops: CDR1 SGHRS, CDR2 YFSETQ. CDR3 in DNA: TGCGCCAGCGGACTAGAACATACGCAGTATTTT. This encodes CASGLEHTQYF.

The chain joins TRBV2 to TRBJ2-1; 9 bases agree with TRBD1. From germline, CDR1 is SNHLY and CDR2 FYNNEI. This CDR3 region has 11 residues. V lost 6 bases and J lost 9; bases outside the gene matches: 0. The CDR3 bases are TGTGCCAGCAGGGGACAGGGTGAGCAGTTCTTC. It is translated as CASRGQGEQFF.

The table lists this clonotype with a few counts. This sequence joins TRBV14 and TRBJ2-7; 8 bases agree with TRBD2. The germline CDR1 and CDR2 sequences are SGHDN and FVKESK. With 3 bases clipped from V and 6 bases from J, the junction kept 10 bases outside the gene matches. The CDR3 extends over 15 amino acids. CDR3 nucleotides: TGTGCCAGCAGCCAGGTTAGCGGGATGGTCGGCGAGCAGTACTTC. This gives the protein CASSQVSGMVGEQYF.

This clonotype was seen at least ten times. The rearrangement joins TRBV5-1 to TRBJ2-5; D gene uncertain. The germline V gene has CDR1 SGHRS and CDR2 YFSETQ. V was trimmed by 4 bases and J by 2 bases, leaving 9 bases between them. This CDR3 region has 13 residues. This CDR3 reads CASSRDGQETQYF. CDR3 coding DNA: TGCGCCAGCAGCAGAGACGGGCAAGAGACCCAGTACTTC.

The chain carries TRBV25-1 and TRBJ2-5; weak D call: TRBD1 (5 bases). Germline CDR1 is MGHDK and CDR2 is SYGVNS. V was shortened by 3 bases and J by 5 bases, with 13 bases between the two germline ends. This CDR3 region has 14 residues. The CDR3 is CASSDRVRGETQYF. The CDR3 bases are TGTGCCAGCAGTGACAGGGTACGTGGTGAGACCCAGTACTTC.

The sample holds a few counts of this clonotype. CDR3 nucleotides: TGTGCCAGCAGCGTGGGACGGGAAAACGAGCAGTACTTC. Encoded protein: CASSVGRENEQYF. The rearrangement links TRBV9 to TRBJ2-7; D tentatively reads TRBD1 or TRBD2 (5 bases each). The germline gives CDR1 SGDLS, CDR2 YYNGEE. CDR3 length equals 13 residues. With 2 bases removed from V and 5 bases from J, the gap between germline ends came to 11 bases.

This clonotype has ten or more counts. The rearrangement uses TRBV7-2 and TRBJ2-4; 11 bases map to TRBD2. V lost 4 bases to trimming and J lost 9 bases; unmatched junction nucleotides: 5. The CDR3 consists of 14 residues. CDR1 and CDR2 from the germline V gene are SGHTA and FQGNSA. The CDR3 loop reads CASSYSSGRSIQYF. CDR3 nucleotides: TGTGCCAGCAGCTACTCTAGCGGGAGGAGCATTCAGTACTTC.

The V and J genes are TRBV7-9 and TRBJ2-2; 9 positions match TRBD1. The CDR3 has 15 residues. Losses at the gene ends were 5 bases for V and 2 bases for J; bases not matched to a gene: 3. CDR1 is SEHNR, CDR2 FQNEAQ, per germline (reference sequence). The DNA for the CDR3 is TGTGCCAGCAGCCGGACAGGGGCCAACACCGGGGAGCTGTTTTTT. Its translation is CASSRTGANTGELFF.

The genes are TRBV6-2 or TRBV6-3 and TRBJ2-1, with no clear D. The CDR3 spans 13 residues. V dropped 6 bases and J dropped 6 bases, with 12 bases sitting between them. Germline values: CDR1 MNHEY, CDR2 SVGEGT. DNA of the CDR3: TGTGCCAGCAGGCAGGACGACGGCAATGAGCAGTTCTTC. Encoded protein: CASRQDDGNEQFF.

This clonotype was picked up a small number of times. V gene TRBV6-1 combines with J gene TRBJ1-2, with 7 bases identical to TRBD1. Germline V gene lookup returns CDR1 MNHNS and CDR2 SASEGT. With 6 bases clipped from V and 8 bases from J, the junction kept 9 bases outside the gene matches. This CDR3 contains 13 residues. The CDR3 nucleotides read TGTGCCAGCAGGGACGACAGGGCGTCCGGCTACACCTTC. Its protein product is CASRDDRASGYTF.

V usage is TRBV5-1 and J usage is TRBJ2-2; D might be TRBD1 (5 bases). Germline V gene sequence: CDR1 SGHRS, CDR2 YFSETQ. CDR3 size: 14 residues. V was clipped by 4 bases and J by 1 base, with 8 bases between them. This CDR3 reads CASSRTQNTGELFF. The CDR3 bases are TGCGCCAGCAGCAGGACACAGAACACCGGGGAGCTGTTTTTT.

At least ten counts were recorded for this clonotype. The rearrangement joins TRBV3-1 to TRBJ1-1; D is undetermined. This CDR3 region has 17 residues. Deletions cut 4 bases from V and 2 bases from J, with 20 bases between. Per the germline V gene, CDR1 is LGHDT and CDR2 is YNNKEL (reference sequence). CDR3 residues: CASSRPTMASGNTEAFF. The DNA for the CDR3 is TGTGCCAGCAGCCGGCCGACGATGGCCAGCGGAAACACTGAAGCTTTCTTT.

This clonotype was detected a few times. The chain carries TRBV7-2 and TRBJ1-3; D is perhaps TRBD1 (6 bases). With 5 bases removed from V and 2 bases from J, the gap between germline ends came to 13 bases. Per germline, CDR1 SGHTA and CDR2 FQGNSA. The CDR3 loop spans 15 amino acids. CDR3 sequence reads: CASSKQAGAGNTIYF. CDR3 sequence (DNA): TGTGCCAGCAGCAAACAAGCAGGGGCTGGAAACACCATATATTTT. Supplemented by reference TRBV7-2 and TRBJ1-3, the full variable domain reads GAGVSQSPSNKVTEKGKDVELRCDPISGHTALYWYRQSLGQGLEFLIYFQGNSAPDKSGLPSDRFSAERTGGSVSTLTIQRTQQEDSAVYLCASSKQAGAGNTIYFGEGSWLTVV.

The J gene is TRBJ2-7, the V gene TRBV20-1, with D unresolved. Per germline, CDR1 DFQATT and CDR2 SNEGSKA (reference sequence). The CDR3 loop spans 10 amino acids. With 6 bases removed from V and 6 bases from J, the gap between germline ends came to 9 bases. CDR3 coding DNA: TGCAGTGCCACGAACGCCGAGCAGTACTTC. Protein product: CSATNAEQYF.

The V gene is TRBV7-9, the J gene TRBJ2-1; maybe TRBD1 (5 bases). Germline V CDR1 and CDR2: SEHNR, FQNEAQ (reference sequence). There are 14 residues in the CDR3. The V end lost 5 bases, the J end lost 2 bases, and 10 bases lay between the germline ends. The CDR3 DNA sequence: TGTGCCAGCAGCCAGACAGAAACCTACAATGAGCAGTTCTTC. It is translated as CASSQTETYNEQFF.

This clonotype was seen more than once but under ten times. V gene TRBV20-1 combines with J gene TRBJ2-3, with 10 bases that match TRBD2. This CDR3 region has 15 residues. V gave up 5 bases and J gave up 3 bases; unmatched junction bases: 8. Germline V gene sequence: CDR1 DFQATT, CDR2 SNEGSKA (reference sequence). For the CDR3, the DNA is TGCAGTGCTTTATTGGGACTAGCGAAGACAGATACGCAGTATTTT. Translating gives CSALLGLAKTDTQYF.

The chain's CDR3 is CSARVGGNQETQYF. The CDR3 coding sequence is TGCAGTGCTAGAGTGGGCGGCAACCAAGAGACCCAGTACTTC. The rearrangement uses TRBV20-1 and TRBJ2-5; no firm D call. CDR1 and CDR2 from the germline V gene are DFQATT and SNEGSKA (reference sequence). V was trimmed by 1 base and J by 0 bases, leaving 9 bases between them. This CDR3 comprises 14 residues.

A few counts support this clonotype. The V and J genes are TRBV20-1 and TRBJ2-7; TRBD2 agrees at 8 bases. Germline V gives CDR1 DFQATT, CDR2 SNEGSKA (reference sequence). The CDR3 runs to 15 residues. V shed 0 bases and J 4 bases; nucleotides not matched to a gene: 8. This CDR3 reads CSARDPAGGGYEQYF. In nucleotides, the CDR3 is TGCAGTGCTAGAGATCCTGCGGGAGGCGGGTACGAGCAGTACTTC.

This clonotype is a singleton in its sample. The V and J genes are TRBV5-1 and TRBJ2-6; 7 nucleotides match TRBD1. Germline trimming cut 7 bases from V and 0 bases from J; bases unmatched to any gene: 10. This CDR3 has 17 amino acids. Looked up from germline, CDR1 is SGHRS and CDR2 is YFSETQ. The CDR3 DNA sequence: TGCGCCAGCGGCCGGGACAGACCCAGCTCTGGGGCCAACGTCCTGACTTTC. Translation gives CASGRDRPSSGANVLTF. Drawing the rest from reference TRBV5-1 and TRBJ2-6, the complete variable domain is KAGVTQTPRYLIKTRGQQVTLSCSPISGHRSVSWYQQTPGQGLQFLFEYFSETQRNKGNFPGRFSGRQFSNSRSEMNVSTLELGDSALYLCASGRDRPSSGANVLTFGAGSRLTVL.

This clonotype was observed a handful of times. The chain recombines TRBV6-5 with TRBJ2-1; TRBD2 matches 11 bases. Trimming took 4 bases from V and 8 from J; bases not matched to a gene: 10. The CDR3 extends over 16 amino acids. Germline V gene data show CDR1 as MNHEY and CDR2 as SVGAGI. The chain's CDR3 is CASSSIAGGPKDEQFF. The CDR3 DNA sequence: TGTGCCAGCAGTTCAATAGCGGGAGGGCCAAAGGATGAGCAGTTCTTC.